Shown below are 3 T cell receptor beta chains from a single sample sequenced in a study of early T cells in non-severe SARS-CoV-2 infection (dated by TCRdb to the early 2020s). The library was built by means of 5' RACE. The sample was run on a NextSeq 500. The public reads were quality trimmed at Q25 with fastp and then assembled into clones with MiXCR by TCRdb, keeping productive beta chains. Rows matching on CDR3 protein sequence are summarized as one entry with the most common DNA and genes. This sample gives tens of thousands of distinct CDR3 sequences in total; roughly 8.7% of them show up just once. 3.9% of the sample comes from the top ten. The input for sequencing was whole blood, taken at baseline. The receptors were gathered from an adult who was a healthcare worker with PCR-confirmed SARS-CoV-2 infection or an uninfected control (not recorded which).

The CDR3 region is CASSGGLRETQYF. Here the CDR3 DNA reads TGTGCCAGCAGCGGAGGGCTTCGGGAGACCCAGTACTTC. The J gene is TRBJ2-5, the V gene TRBV3-1; D may be TRBD2 (6 bases). V gave up 5 bases and J gave up 5 bases, with 12 bases separating them. Germline CDR1 is LGHDT and CDR2 is YNNKEL (reference sequence). The CDR3 has 13 residues.

The rearrangement links TRBV9 to TRBJ2-7; 11 nucleotides line up with TRBD2. The germline CDR1 and CDR2 sequences are SGDLS and YYNGEE. The CDR3 covers 16 residues. The J segment lost 5 bases and the V segment lost 4 bases, leaving 11 bases of the junction unmatched. The CDR3 nucleotides read TGTGCCAGCAGCCCTATTAGCGGGAGGGCCGTCGACGAGCAGTACTTC. Translating gives CASSPISGRAVDEQYF. The full variable domain, completed using reference TRBV9 and TRBJ2-7, is DSGVTQTPKHLITATGQRVTLRCSPRSGDLSVYWYQQSLDQGLQFLIQYYNGEERAKGNILERFSAQQFPDLHSELNLSSLELGDSALYFCASSPISGRAVDEQYFGPGTRLTVT.

This clonotype came up many times. The chain couples TRBV10-3 to TRBJ2-4; 7 nucleotides align to TRBD1. The trim removed 0 bases at V and 5 bases at J, leaving 4 bases unmatched. The length of the CDR3 is 15 residues. Looked up from germline, CDR1 is ENHRY and CDR2 is SYGVKD. CDR3 in DNA: TGTGCCATCAGTGAGTCACAGGGGTTGGAAAACATTCAGTACTTC. Protein: CAISESQGLENIQYF.